The present entry profiles one T cell receptor beta chain with its context. The data originate from a study of blood T cell repertoires in COVID-19. Study overall: Acute and convalescent COVID-19 samples came from the United States, Italy and Spain.

Original processing notes: The authors estimated nucleated cell counts from reference gene primer amplification. Clones were sequenced by immunoSEQ multiplex PCR, and TCRdb holds only the in-frame ones, with some missing. That table supplies the V and J calls and clone size; D and trimming were determined from the DNA. Of 400,000 to 450,000 clones in the sample, about nine tenths were seen once. Enrollment of patients from Seattle took place during active infection, with longitudinal follow-up. This CDR3 has 15 amino acids. The V end was cut by 3 bases, the J end by 4 bases, with 13 bases between. Germline lookup yields CDR1 SGDLS and CDR2 YYNGEE.

The sequenced sample was peripheral blood. This receptor was identified in a woman aged 45-59 years with COVID-19, enrolled during active disease. This chain uses TRBV9 with TRBJ2-2, with TRBD2 as a possible D gene (6 bases). CDR3 sequence: CASSASATGTGELFF. DNA of the CDR3: TGTGCCAGCAGCGCTAGCGCAACGGGCACCGGGGAGCTGTTTTTT. The whole variable domain, filled in from reference TRBV9 and TRBJ2-2, reads DSGVTQTPKHLITATGQRVTLRCSPRSGDLSVYWYQQSLDQGLQFLIQYYNGEERAKGNILERFSAQQFPDLHSELNLSSLELGDSALYFCASSASATGTGELFFGEGSRLTVL.